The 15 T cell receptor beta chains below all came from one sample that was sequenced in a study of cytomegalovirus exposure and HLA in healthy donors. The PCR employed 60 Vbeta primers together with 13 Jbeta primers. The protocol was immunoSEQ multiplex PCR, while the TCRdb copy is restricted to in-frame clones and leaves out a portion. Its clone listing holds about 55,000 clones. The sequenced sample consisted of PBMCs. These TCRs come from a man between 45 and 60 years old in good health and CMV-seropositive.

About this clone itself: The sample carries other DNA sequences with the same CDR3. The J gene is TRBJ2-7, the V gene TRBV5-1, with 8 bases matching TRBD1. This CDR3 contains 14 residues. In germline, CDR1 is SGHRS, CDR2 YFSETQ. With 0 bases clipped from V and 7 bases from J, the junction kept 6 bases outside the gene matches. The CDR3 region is CASSLVVRGQEQYF. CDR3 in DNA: TGCGCCAGCAGCTTGGTAGTCAGGGGGCAAGAGCAGTACTTC. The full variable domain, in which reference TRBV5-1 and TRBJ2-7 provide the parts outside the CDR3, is KAGVTQTPRYLIKTRGQQVTLSCSPISGHRSVSWYQQTPGQGLQFLFEYFSETQRNKGNFPGRFSGRQFSNSRSEMNVSTLELGDSALYLCASSLVVRGQEQYFGPGTRLTVT.

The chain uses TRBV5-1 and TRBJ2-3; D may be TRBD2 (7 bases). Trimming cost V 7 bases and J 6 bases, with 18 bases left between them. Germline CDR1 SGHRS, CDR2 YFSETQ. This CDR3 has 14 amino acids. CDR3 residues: CASALGGGMDTQYF. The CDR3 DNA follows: TGCGCCAGCGCCCTAGGGGGGGGCATGGATACGCAGTATTTT.

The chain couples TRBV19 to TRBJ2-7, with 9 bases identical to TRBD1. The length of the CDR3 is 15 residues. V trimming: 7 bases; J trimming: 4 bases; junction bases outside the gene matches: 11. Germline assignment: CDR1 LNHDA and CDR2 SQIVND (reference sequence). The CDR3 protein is CASTTGTGTGYEQYF. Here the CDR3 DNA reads TGTGCCAGTACCACGGGGACAGGGACGGGATACGAGCAGTACTTC.

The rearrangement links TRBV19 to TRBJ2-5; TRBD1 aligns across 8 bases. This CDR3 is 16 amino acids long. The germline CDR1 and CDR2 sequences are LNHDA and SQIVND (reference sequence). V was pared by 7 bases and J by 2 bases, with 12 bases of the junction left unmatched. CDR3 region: CASTPTGARGQETQYF. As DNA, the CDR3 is TGTGCCAGTACCCCGACAGGGGCCCGGGGACAAGAGACCCAGTACTTC.

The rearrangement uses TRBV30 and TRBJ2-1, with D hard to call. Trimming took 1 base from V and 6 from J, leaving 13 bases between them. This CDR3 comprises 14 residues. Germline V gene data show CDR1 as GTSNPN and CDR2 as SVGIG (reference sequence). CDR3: CAWSGGIAPNEQFF. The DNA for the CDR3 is TGTGCCTGGAGTGGCGGAATAGCCCCCAATGAGCAGTTCTTC.

The CDR3 nucleotides read TGTGCCAGCTCACCACCGAATCGGGAGGGCAGGTATGAGCAGTTCTTC. It is translated as CASSPPNREGRYEQFF. This sequence joins TRBV18 and TRBJ2-1; TRBD2 matches 8 bases. V dropped 0 bases and J dropped 8; count of bases not matched to a gene: 9. The V gene's germline CDR1 is KGHSH and CDR2 LQKENI. The length of the CDR3 is 16 residues.

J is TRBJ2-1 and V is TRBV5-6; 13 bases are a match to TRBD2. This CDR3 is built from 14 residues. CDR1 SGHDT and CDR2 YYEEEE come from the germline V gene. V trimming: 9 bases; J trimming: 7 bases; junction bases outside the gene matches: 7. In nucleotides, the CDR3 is TGTGCCAACAGGACTAGCGGGAGAGTGAATGAGCAGTTCTTC. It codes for CANRTSGRVNEQFF.

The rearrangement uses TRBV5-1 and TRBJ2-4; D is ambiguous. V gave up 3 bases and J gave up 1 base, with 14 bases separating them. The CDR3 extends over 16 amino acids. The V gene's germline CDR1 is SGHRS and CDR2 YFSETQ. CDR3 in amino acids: CASSSYSGIAKNIQYF. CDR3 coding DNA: TGCGCCAGCAGCTCCTACAGTGGCATTGCCAAAAACATTCAGTACTTC.

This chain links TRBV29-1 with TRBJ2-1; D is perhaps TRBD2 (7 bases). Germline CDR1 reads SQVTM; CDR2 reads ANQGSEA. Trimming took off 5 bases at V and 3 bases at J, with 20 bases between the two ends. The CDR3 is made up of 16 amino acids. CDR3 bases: TGCAGCGTTCTACCTAAAGGGGGGGCCGACTACAATGAGCAGTTCTTC. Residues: CSVLPKGGADYNEQFF.

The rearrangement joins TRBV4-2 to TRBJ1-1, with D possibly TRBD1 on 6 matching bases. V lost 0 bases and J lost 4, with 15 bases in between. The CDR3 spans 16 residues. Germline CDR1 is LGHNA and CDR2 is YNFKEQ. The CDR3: CASSQDSTGSATEAFF. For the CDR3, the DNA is TGTGCCAGCAGCCAAGATTCGACAGGTTCGGCCACTGAAGCTTTCTTT.

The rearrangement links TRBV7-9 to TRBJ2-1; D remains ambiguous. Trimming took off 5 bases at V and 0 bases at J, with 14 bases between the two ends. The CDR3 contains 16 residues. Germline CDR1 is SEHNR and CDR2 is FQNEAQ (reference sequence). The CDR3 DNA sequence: TGTGCCAGCAGCGTAGTAGTATCGAGCTCCTACAATGAGCAGTTCTTC. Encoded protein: CASSVVVSSSYNEQFF.

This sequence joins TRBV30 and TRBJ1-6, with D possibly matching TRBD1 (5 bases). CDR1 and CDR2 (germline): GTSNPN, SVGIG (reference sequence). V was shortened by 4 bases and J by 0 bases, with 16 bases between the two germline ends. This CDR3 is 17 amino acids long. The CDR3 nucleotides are TGTGCCTGGAAGATGGGGCCCGGCGGCTCCTATAATTCACCCCTCCACTTT. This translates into CAWKMGPGGSYNSPLHF.

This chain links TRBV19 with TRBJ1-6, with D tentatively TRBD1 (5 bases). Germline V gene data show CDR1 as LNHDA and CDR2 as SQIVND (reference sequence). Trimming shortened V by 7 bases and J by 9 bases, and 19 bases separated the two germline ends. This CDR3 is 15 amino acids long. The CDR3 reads CASTLRGVMGSPLHF. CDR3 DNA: TGTGCCAGTACCCTGCGGGGGGTAATGGGTTCACCCCTCCACTTT.

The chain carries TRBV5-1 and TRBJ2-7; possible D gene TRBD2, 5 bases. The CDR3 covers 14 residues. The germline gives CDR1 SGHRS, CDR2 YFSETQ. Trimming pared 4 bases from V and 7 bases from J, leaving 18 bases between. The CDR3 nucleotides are TGCGCCAGCAGCCCAAGCCGAAGTGGGAGAGAGCAGTACTTC. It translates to CASSPSRSGREQYF.

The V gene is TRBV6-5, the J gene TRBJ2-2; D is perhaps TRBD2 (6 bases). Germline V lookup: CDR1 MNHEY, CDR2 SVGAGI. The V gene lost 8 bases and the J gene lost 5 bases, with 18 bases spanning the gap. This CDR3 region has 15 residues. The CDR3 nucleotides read TGTGCCAGCCAAACGGGCCTCGGGGGAACCGGGGAGCTGTTTTTT. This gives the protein CASQTGLGGTGELFF.